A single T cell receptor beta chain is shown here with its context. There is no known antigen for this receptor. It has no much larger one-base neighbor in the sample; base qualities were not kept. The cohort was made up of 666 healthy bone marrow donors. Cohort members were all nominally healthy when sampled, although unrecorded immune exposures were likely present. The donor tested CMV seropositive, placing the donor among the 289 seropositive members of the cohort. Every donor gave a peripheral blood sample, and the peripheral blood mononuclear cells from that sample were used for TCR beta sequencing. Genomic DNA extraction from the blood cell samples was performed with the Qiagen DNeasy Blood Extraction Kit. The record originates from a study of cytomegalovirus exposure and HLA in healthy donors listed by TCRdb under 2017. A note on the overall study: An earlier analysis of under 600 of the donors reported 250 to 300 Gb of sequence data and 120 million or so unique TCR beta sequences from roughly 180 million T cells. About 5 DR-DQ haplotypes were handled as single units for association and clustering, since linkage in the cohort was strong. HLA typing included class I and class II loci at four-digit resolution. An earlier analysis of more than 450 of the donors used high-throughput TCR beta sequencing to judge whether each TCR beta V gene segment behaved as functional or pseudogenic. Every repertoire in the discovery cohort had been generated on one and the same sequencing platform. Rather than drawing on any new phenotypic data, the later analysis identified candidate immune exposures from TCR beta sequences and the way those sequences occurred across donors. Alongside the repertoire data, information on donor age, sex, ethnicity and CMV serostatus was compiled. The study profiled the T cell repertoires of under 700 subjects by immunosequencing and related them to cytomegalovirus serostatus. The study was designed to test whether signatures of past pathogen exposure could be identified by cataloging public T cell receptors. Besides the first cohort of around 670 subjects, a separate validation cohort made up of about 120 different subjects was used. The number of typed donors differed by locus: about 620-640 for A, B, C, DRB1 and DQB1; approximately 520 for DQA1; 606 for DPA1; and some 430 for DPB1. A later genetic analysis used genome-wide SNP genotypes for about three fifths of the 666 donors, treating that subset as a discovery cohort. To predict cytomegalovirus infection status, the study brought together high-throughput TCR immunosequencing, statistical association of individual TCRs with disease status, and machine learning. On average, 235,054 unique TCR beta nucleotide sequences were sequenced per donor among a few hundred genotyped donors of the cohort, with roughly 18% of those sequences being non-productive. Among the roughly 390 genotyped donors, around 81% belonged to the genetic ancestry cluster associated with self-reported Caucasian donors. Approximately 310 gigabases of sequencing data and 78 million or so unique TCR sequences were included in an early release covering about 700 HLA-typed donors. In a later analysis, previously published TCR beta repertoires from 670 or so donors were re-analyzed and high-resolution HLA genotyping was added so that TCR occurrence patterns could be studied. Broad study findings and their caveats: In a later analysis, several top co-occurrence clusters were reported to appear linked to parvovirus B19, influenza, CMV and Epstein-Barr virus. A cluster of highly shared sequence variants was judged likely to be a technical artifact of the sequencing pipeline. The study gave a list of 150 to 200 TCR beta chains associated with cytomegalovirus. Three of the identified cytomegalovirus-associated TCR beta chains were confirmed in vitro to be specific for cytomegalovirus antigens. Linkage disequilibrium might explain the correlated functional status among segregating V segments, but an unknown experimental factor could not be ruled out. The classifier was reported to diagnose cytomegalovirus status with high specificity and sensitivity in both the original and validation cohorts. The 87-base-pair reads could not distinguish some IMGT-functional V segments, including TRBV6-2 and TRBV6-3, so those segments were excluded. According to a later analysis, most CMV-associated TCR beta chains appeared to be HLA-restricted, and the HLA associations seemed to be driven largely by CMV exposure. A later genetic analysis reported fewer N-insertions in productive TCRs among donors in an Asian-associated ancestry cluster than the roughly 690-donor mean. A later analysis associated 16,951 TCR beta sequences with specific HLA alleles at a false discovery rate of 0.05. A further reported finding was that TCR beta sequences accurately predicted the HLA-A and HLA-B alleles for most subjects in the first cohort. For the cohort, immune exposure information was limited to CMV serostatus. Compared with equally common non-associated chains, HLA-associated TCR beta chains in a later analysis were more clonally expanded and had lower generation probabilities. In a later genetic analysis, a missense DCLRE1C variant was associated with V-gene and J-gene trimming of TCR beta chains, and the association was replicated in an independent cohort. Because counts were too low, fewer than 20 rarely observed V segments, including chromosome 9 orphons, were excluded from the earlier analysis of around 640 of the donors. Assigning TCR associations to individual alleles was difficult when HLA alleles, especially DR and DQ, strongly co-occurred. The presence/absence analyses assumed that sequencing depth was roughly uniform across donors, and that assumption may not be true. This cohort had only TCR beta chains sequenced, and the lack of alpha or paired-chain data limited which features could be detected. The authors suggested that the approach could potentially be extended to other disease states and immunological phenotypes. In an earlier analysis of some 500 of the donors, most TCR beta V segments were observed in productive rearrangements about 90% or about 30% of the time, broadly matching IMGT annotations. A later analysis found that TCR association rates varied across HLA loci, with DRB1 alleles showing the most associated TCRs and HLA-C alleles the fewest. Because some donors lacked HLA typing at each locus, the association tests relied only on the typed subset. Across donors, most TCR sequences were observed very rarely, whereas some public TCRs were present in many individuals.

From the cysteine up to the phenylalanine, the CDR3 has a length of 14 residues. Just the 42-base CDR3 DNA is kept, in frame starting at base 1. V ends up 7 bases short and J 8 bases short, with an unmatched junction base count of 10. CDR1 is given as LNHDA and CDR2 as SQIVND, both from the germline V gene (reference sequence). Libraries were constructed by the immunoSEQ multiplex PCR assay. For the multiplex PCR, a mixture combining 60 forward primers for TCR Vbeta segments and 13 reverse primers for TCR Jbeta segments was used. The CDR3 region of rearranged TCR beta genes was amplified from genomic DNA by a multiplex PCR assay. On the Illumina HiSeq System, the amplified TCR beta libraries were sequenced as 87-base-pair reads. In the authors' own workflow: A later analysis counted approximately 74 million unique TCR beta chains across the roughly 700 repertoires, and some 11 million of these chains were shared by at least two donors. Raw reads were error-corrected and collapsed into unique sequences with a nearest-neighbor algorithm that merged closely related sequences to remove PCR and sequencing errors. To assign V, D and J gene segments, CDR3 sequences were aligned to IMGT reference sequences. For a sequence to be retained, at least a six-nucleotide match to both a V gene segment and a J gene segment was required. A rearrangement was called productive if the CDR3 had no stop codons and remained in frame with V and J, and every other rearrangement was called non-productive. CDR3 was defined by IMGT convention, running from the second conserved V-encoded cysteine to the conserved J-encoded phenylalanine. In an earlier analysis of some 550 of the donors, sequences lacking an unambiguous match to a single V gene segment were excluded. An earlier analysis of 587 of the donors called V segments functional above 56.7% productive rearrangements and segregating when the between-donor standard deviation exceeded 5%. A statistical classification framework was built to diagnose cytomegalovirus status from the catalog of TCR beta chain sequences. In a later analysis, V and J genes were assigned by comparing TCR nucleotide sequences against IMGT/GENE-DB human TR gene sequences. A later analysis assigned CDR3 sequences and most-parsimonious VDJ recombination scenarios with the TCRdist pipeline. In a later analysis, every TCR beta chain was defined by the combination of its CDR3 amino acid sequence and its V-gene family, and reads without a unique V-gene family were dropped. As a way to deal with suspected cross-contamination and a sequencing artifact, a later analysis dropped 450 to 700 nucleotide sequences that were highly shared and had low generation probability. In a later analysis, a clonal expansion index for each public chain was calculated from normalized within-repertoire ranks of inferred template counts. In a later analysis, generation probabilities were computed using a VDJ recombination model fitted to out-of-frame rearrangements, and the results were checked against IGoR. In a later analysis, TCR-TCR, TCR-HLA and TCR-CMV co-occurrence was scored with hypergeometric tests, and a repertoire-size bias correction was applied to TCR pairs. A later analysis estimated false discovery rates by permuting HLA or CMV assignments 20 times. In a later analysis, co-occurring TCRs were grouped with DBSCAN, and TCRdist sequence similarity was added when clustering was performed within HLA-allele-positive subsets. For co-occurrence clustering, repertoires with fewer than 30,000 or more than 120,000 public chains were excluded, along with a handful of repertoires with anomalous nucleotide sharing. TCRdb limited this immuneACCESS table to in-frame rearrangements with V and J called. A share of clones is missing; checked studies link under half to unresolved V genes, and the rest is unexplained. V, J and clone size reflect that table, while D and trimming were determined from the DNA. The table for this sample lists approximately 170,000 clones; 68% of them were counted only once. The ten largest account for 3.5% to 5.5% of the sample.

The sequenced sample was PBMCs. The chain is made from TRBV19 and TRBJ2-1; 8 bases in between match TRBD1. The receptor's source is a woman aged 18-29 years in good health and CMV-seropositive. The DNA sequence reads TGTGCCAGTAACTCGAGACAGGGGATATATGAGCAGTTCTTC. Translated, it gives CASNSRQGIYEQFF.